The subject of this entry is one TCR beta chain. The CDR3 is 16 residues long. The data stem from a study of shared clonotypes between healthy human individuals. Study at large: The study used three CD4 naive, three CD4 memory, two CD8 naive and one CD8 memory plate per donor.

Sequenced by immunoSEQ multiplex PCR; TCRdb stores in-frame clones only, minus some. The repertoire holds around 700,000 clones, with approximately 79% as singletons. The receptor was derived from a woman aged 25 to 39 in good health. The material sequenced was memory CD4+ T cells sorted from blood. The sample's subset: CD45RA-negative fraction. The chain employs TRBV1 and TRBJ2-7; the table calls TRBD2, which could not be checked here. TRBV1 corresponds to a pseudogene. CDR3 DNA: TGCACCAGCAGCCAATGCCCGACTAGCAGCTCCTACGAGCAGTACTTC. It encodes CTSSQCPTSSSYEQYF.